One and the same sample provided the 4 T cell receptor beta chains below, sequenced in a study of beta chain features in type 1 diabetes. As every portion of the isolated RNA was reverse transcribed, the sequencing read expressed TCRB transcripts. Assay used: immunoSEQ multiplex PCR; TCRdb lists only in-frame clones, some missing. The sample has about 180,000 clones; 10% to 15% are singletons. Sequenced: central memory CD4+ T cells from blood. These receptors were collected from a young woman in good health.

This clone has only a few counts. V gene TRBV14 combines with J gene TRBJ1-3; D unclear. TRBJ2-2 explains the end of the DNA better; the J call may be wrong. The CDR3 length is 14 residues. The V gene's germline CDR1 is SGHDN and CDR2 FVKESK. CDR3: CASSIWHNTGELFF. CDR3 sequence (DNA): TGTGCCAGCAGCATATGGCATAACACCGGGGAGCTGTTTTTT.

This clone has only a few counts. V gene TRBV10-3 combines with J gene TRBJ1-2; D is perhaps TRBD1 (5 bases). Trimming cost V 8 bases and J 8 bases, with 18 bases left between them. This CDR3 is 13 amino acids long. Germline V CDR1 and CDR2: ENHRY, SYGVKD. The DNA for the CDR3 is TGTGCCATCGGCCGGGACGGGAGTGCGGGCTACACCTTC. This encodes CAIGRDGSAGYTF.

The V and J genes are TRBV27 and TRBJ1-5; the D is unclear. Germline loops: CDR1 MNHEY, CDR2 SMNVEV (reference sequence). The CDR3 is made up of 15 amino acids. Trimming stripped 6 bases from V and 7 bases from J, with 19 bases between. This CDR3 reads CASRQSPTGGQPQHF. The CDR3 DNA follows: TGTGCCAGCAGACAAAGCCCGACGGGTGGCCAGCCCCAGCATTTT.

The genes are TRBV4-1 and TRBJ2-5; possibly TRBD2 for D (6 bases). The CDR3 is 17 amino acids. Germline lookup yields CDR1 MGHRA and CDR2 YSYEKL. V lost 1 base and J lost 1, with 16 bases in between. The CDR3 is CASSQGIPTSSQETQYF. CDR3 nucleotide sequence: TGCGCCAGCAGCCAAGGGATACCAACTAGCAGCCAAGAGACCCAGTACTTC.